This T cell receptor beta chain was recorded in a study of cytomegalovirus exposure and HLA in healthy donors. On this clone itself: Its antigen is unknown.

Researchers ran the PCR with 60 Vbeta and 13 Jbeta primers. Clones were read by immunoSEQ multiplex PCR, and TCRdb kept only the in-frame ones, dropping some. The table records fewer than 200,000 clones, approximately 84% of them present only once. Germline lookup yields CDR1 MNHEY and CDR2 SVGAGI. The V gene end was trimmed by 4 bases and the J gene end by 6 bases; junction bases not matched to a gene: 3. This CDR3 region has 14 residues. Study-wide results and limits: Later analysis associated a missense DCLRE1C variant with TCR beta V- and J-gene trimming. Excluded: some indistinguishable V segments such as TRBV6-2 and TRBV6-3.

V usage is TRBV6-5 and J usage is TRBJ2-1, with 10 positions matching TRBD1. The sequence was collected from a woman between 50 and 59 years old in good health and CMV-seropositive. Sequenced sample: PBMCs. CDR3 sequence reads: CASSSGTGVNEQFF. For the CDR3, the DNA is TGTGCCAGCAGTTCTGGGACAGGGGTCAATGAGCAGTTCTTC.